The T cell receptor (beta chain) described here comes from a study of prognosis after radiotherapy for stage I lung cancer (dated by TCRdb to the early 2020s). Some background on the complete study: Between April 2018 and early 2019, fewer than 20 patients with stage I NSCLC were enrolled in Nanjing, China. Oligometastatic NSCLC after surgical resection of the primary tumor was present in five or six patients, while newly diagnosed primary stage I lung tumors were present in some 15. All patients were considered medically inoperable, owing to comorbidities in about a dozen and refusal of surgery in several. The cohort was made up of 13 men and a handful of women, with a median age of around 68 years and an age range of about 50 to 84 years. On tumor histology, 11 to 12 patients had adenocarcinoma and more than 5 had squamous cell carcinoma. Using image-guided IMRT or VMAT, SBRT was delivered in 3 to 5 fractions at a biologically effective dose of at least 100 Gy. SBRT was not combined with any concurrent therapy in any patient. Distant metastases were developed by four of the 19 patients after SBRT, at a median of 7 months, whereas no significant progression was observed in the other 15 patients. Peripheral blood TCR beta repertoires were profiled in stage I NSCLC patients before and after stereotactic body radiotherapy, and the study then linked these repertoires to distant failure. For each of the roughly 19 patients, one blood sample was taken before SBRT and one after, so the study sequenced about 38 samples in total. Overall results and qualifications from the work: Whether the expanded TCR clones were tumor-specific was not determined. TRBV and TRBJ usage frequencies reportedly varied with metastasis status, involving two V genes at baseline and nine V and two J genes after SBRT. All reported P values were unadjusted for multiple comparisons. The small cohort and short follow-up limited the study, so independent validation of the findings is needed. Post-SBRT Shannon entropy and its change from baseline were lower in patients who developed distant metastases; baseline Shannon entropy was not associated with metastases. After SBRT, the count of unique TCR clones dropped from a median of around 10,000 beforehand to 6,500 to 7,500 afterward (Wilcoxon paired P=0.011).

CDR1 and CDR2, looked up from the germline V gene, are MNHEY and SVGEGT. Including cysteine and phenylalanine, the CDR3 has 13 amino acids. Here the CDR3 DNA is all that survives: 39 bases in frame from base 1. At the junction V is shortened by 6 bases and J by 1 base, with 10 bases in between. All patients had node-negative disease on CT and PET/CT, and none had a history of other malignancies or prior chemotherapy or radiotherapy. At each of the two time points, 6 to 7 milliliters of peripheral venous blood were collected into EDTA tubes. PBMCs were isolated by Ficoll-Paque Plus density-gradient centrifugation. Right after collection, samples were kept at -80 degrees C until analysis. Two rounds of multiplex PCR were used to amplify the TCR beta CDR3 region from genomic DNA. The first PCR round used primers specific to each TRBV and TRBJ gene, and the primer sequences were filed in Chinese patent CN105087789A. Universal primers were used in the second PCR round. The Roche High Pure PCR Template Preparation Kit was used to extract genomic DNA from frozen PBMCs. The libraries underwent paired-end sequencing with 151 bp reads on an Illumina HiSeq 3000. The paper's processing steps were these. Raw reads lacking the multiplex PCR primer sequences were removed with CutAdapt. PEAR was used to merge high-quality paired reads into contigs. TRB V, D and J gene segments were assigned to each contig with MiXCR by alignment to reference sequences. CDR3 sequences were clustered by base quality and sequence similarity to remove sequencing errors. Shannon entropy, normalized by the natural log of the productive TCR sequence number, served as the measure of diversity. Clonality was defined as one minus Shannon entropy divided by the natural log of the number of unique clonotypes. Using the Youden index from ROC curves, the researchers picked the repertoire-metric cut-offs for progression-free survival, and all analyses were carried out in R 3.5.3. The public reads were quality trimmed at Q25 with fastp and then assembled into clones with MiXCR by TCRdb, keeping productive beta chains. Every distinct CDR3 protein forms one entry, paired with its most common genes and DNA. The V and J calls, along with clone size, are taken from TCRdb and not from the paper's own processing. A total of over 9,000 distinct CDR3 sequences appear in this sample, 35% of them only once. About 50% of the sample belongs to the ten largest clones.

Notes on this clonotype: Its antigen target is currently unknown. No much larger clone exists at a distance of one base, and base qualities are not known.

The chain uses TRBV6-2 or TRBV6-3 and TRBJ2-7; the D gene remains uncertain. The sequences come from PBMCs, collected before or after stereotactic body radiation therapy (not recorded which). The sequence came from a donor at least 50 years old with non-small cell lung cancer. The nucleotides read TGTGCCAGCAGGCCCTTGGGTTCCTACGAGCAGTACTTC. Its translation is CASRPLGSYEQYF.